The 5 T cell receptor beta chains given below trace back to one sample, sequenced in a study of graft-versus-host responses after intestinal transplantation. The antigens for these receptors are not known. TCRdb's table, derived via immunoSEQ multiplex PCR, lists solely in-frame clones and lacks some. The sample holds roughly 100,000 clones, approximately 84% seen once. The sequencing here drew on unstimulated CD4+ T cells sorted from spleen or lymph node cells, taken before intestinal transplant. The receptors were sampled from a human donor who received an intestinal transplant.

The rearrangement uses TRBV28 and TRBJ2-2; D is perhaps TRBD1 or TRBD2 (5 bases each). The CDR3 extends over 16 amino acids. With 3 bases removed from V and 7 bases from J, the gap between germline ends came to 18 bases. Germline CDR1 and CDR2: MDHEN and SYDVKM. Written as DNA, the CDR3 is TGTGCCAGCAGTTTCTCGGGACCTCCCGGTGGCGGGGAGCTGTTTTTT. Its translation is CASSFSGPPGGGELFF.

The gene calls are TRBV6-5 and TRBJ1-2, with D possibly being TRBD1 (5 bases). Trimming removed 2 bases from V and 6 bases from J, with 13 bases in between. The length of the CDR3 is 14 residues. The V gene's germline CDR1 is MNHEY and CDR2 SVGAGI. CDR3 sequence reads: CASSYTGTANGYTF. As DNA, the CDR3 is TGTGCCAGCAGTTACACCGGGACCGCGAATGGCTACACCTTC.

The rearrangement uses TRBV5-5 and TRBJ2-7; no clear D. Per the germline V gene, CDR1 is SGHKS and CDR2 is YYEKEE (reference sequence). The CDR3 sequence is 15 residues long. With 4 bases removed from V and 4 bases from J, the gap between germline ends came to 18 bases. Here the CDR3 reads CASSKGPSELYEQYF. CDR3 DNA sequence: TGTGCCAGCAGCAAAGGGCCCTCCGAGCTTTACGAGCAGTACTTC.

The chain recombines TRBV10-2 with TRBJ1-5; D not certain. CDR1 is WSHSY and CDR2 is SAAADI in the germline V gene. The CDR3 contains 13 residues. V gave up 4 bases and J gave up 2 bases, with 6 bases separating them. CDR3 bases: TGCGCCAGCAGTGTGACCGGCAATCAGCCCCAGCATTTT. Translated, it gives CASSVTGNQPQHF.

This clone was observed a single time. In nucleotides, the CDR3 is TGTGCCAGCAGCCCGGGTTTTGGGGAAAAACTGTTTTTT. It yields the protein CASSPGFGEKLFF. This chain links TRBV5-5 with TRBJ1-4; D gene ambiguous. CDR1 and CDR2 (germline): SGHKS, YYEKEE (reference sequence). The CDR3 contains 13 residues. V was clipped by 4 bases and J by 8 bases, with 12 bases between them.